These 13 T cell receptor beta chains were all obtained from the same sample, sequenced in a study of blood T cell dynamics during melanoma immunotherapy. Noted time point: pre-treatment baseline. Only in-frame clones appear in the TCRdb table, and some are missing; sequencing was by immunoSEQ multiplex PCR. The table has approximately 22,000 clones, around nine tenths seen once. The sequencing used blood, collected from a patient treated with checkpoint blockade. The receptors derive from a human donor with melanoma.

The V call is TRBV7-9, the J call TRBJ1-4; TRBD1 might be the D (5 bases). Germline CDR1 is SEHNR and CDR2 is FQNEAQ (reference sequence). Trimming stripped 5 bases from V and 2 bases from J, with 9 bases between. The CDR3 sequence is 14 residues long. Written as DNA, the CDR3 is TGTGCCAGCAGCCCTCGACAGACTAATGAAAAACTGTTTTTT. It encodes CASSPRQTNEKLFF. Variable domain in full (rest from reference TRBV7-9 and TRBJ1-4): DTGVSQNPRHKITKRGQNVTFRCDPISEHNRLYWYRQTLGQGPEFLTYFQNEAQLEKSRLLSDRFSAERPKGSFSTLEIQRTEQGDSAMYLCASSPRQTNEKLFFGSGTQLSVL.

This chain uses TRBV5-1 with TRBJ1-1; D is undetermined. The CDR3 contains 14 residues. Per germline, CDR1 SGHRS and CDR2 YFSETQ. Trimming cost V 0 bases and J 5 bases, with 11 bases left between them. The DNA of the CDR3 is TGCGCCAGCAGCTTGGCCGGGTTCTGGACTGAAGCTTTCTTT. This sequence encodes CASSLAGFWTEAFF.

V usage is TRBV29-1 and J usage is TRBJ2-3, with D unresolved. The CDR3 has 12 residues. Germline V CDR1 and CDR2: SQVTM, ANQGSEA. Trimming took off 5 bases at V and 1 base at J, with 7 bases between the two ends. The CDR3 protein is CSVFQGTDTQYF. The CDR3 DNA reads as TGCAGCGTTTTCCAGGGCACAGATACGCAGTATTTT.

The chain has TRBV15 and TRBJ2-1; D possibly corresponds to TRBD2 (5 bases). CDR1 is LNHNV, CDR2 YYDKDF, per germline (reference sequence). The CDR3 covers 15 residues. The germline V and J ends were trimmed by 0 bases and 5 bases, with 11 bases remaining between them. CDR3 bases: TGTGCCACCAGCAGAGAACCCAGCGGCCACAATGAGCAGTTCTTC. Residues: CATSREPSGHNEQFF.

This clone has only a few counts. V and J are TRBV6-5 and TRBJ1-2; maybe TRBD1 (5 bases). The V and J ends lost 0 bases and 4 bases respectively, with 9 bases between them. Germline CDR1 reads MNHEY; CDR2 reads SVGAGI. The CDR3 totals 14 residues. Here the CDR3 DNA reads TGTGCCAGCAGTTACTCTCAGGGATCCTATGGCTACACCTTC. Translating gives CASSYSQGSYGYTF.

This chain uses TRBV9 with TRBJ2-1; possibly TRBD1 for D (6 bases). CDR1 is SGDLS, CDR2 YYNGEE, per germline. The ends were cut back, 0 bases at V and 15 bases at J, with 13 bases in the middle. The CDR3 sequence is 12 residues long. CDR3 bases: TGTGCCAGCAGCGTAGCCCAGGGGCCTACGTTCTTC. This translates into CASSVAQGPTFF.

This chain uses TRBV5-4 with TRBJ2-7; D gene unclear. This CDR3 is 15 amino acids long. V was clipped by 4 bases and J by 2 bases, with 16 bases between them. The V gene's germline CDR1 is SGHNT and CDR2 YYREEE (reference sequence). CDR3 in amino acids: CASSAGSGRTYEQYF. The CDR3, as DNA: TGTGCCAGCAGCGCCGGTTCAGGCCGGACCTACGAGCAGTACTTC.

V is TRBV12-5 and J is TRBJ2-2; TRBD2 agrees at 7 bases. Germline lookup yields CDR1 LGHNT and CDR2 FRNRAP. CDR3 size: 16 residues. The V and J ends lost 3 bases and 6 bases, in that order; junction bases with no gene match: 10. CDR3 coding DNA: TGTGCTAGTGGTTTTTGGTCCCAGGGAGGGGCCGGGGAGCTGTTTTTT. Amino acids: CASGFWSQGGAGELFF.

The CDR3 coding sequence is TGTGCCAGCAGCTCCCAGGACAGGGGGCAAGAGACCCAGTACTTC. The encoded protein is CASSSQDRGQETQYF. The rearrangement joins TRBV7-9 to TRBJ2-5; TRBD1 agrees at 10 bases. The J segment lost 2 bases and the V segment lost 4 bases, leaving 4 bases of the junction unmatched. The V gene's germline CDR1 is SEHNR and CDR2 FQNEAQ (reference sequence). This CDR3 comprises 15 residues.

The V call is TRBV6-1, the J call TRBJ1-1, with unresolved D. Germline loops: CDR1 MNHNS, CDR2 SASEGT. Trimming removed 3 bases from V and 2 bases from J, with 10 bases in between. The CDR3 has 14 amino acids. CDR3 residues: CASSDRIPNTEAFF. The CDR3 nucleotides are TGTGCCAGCAGTGACAGGATACCCAACACTGAAGCTTTCTTT.

The rearrangement joins TRBV9 to TRBJ1-2; 10 bases fit TRBD1. Trimming at V came to 3 bases and at J to 7 bases, leaving 12 bases not matched to a gene. The CDR3 length is 16 residues. Germline lookup yields CDR1 SGDLS and CDR2 YYNGEE. This CDR3 reads CASSATDRGRQGGYTF. CDR3 DNA: TGTGCCAGCAGCGCCACAGACAGGGGGCGGCAAGGTGGCTACACCTTC.

The V and J genes are TRBV11-2 and TRBJ1-1; D uncertain. In germline, CDR1 is SGHAT, CDR2 FQNNGV. V gave up 2 bases and J gave up 1 base, with 5 bases separating them. This CDR3 is built from 13 residues. Written as DNA, the CDR3 is TGTGCCAGCAGCTTACGCGCGAACACTGAAGCTTTCTTT. Translating gives CASSLRANTEAFF.

The rearrangement links TRBV28 to TRBJ2-6, with D perhaps TRBD2 (6 bases). The germline V gene encodes CDR1 MDHEN and CDR2 SYDVKM. Between the trimmed V and J ends, which lost 6 bases and 0 bases, there was a span of 12 bases. The CDR3 covers 16 residues. The CDR3 reads CASSRGGFSGANVLTF. Here the CDR3 DNA reads TGTGCCAGCAGCCGCGGAGGGTTCTCTGGGGCCAACGTCCTGACTTTC.